Here is one TCR beta chain with its context. CDR1 and CDR2 from the germline V gene are KGHSH and LQKENI. This CDR3 has 16 amino acids. The V segment lost 4 bases and the J segment 6 bases; nucleotides outside the gene matches: 13. This entry is derived from a study of T cell changes during pregnancy in multiple sclerosis. Clones were sequenced by immunoSEQ multiplex PCR, and TCRdb holds only the in-frame ones, with some missing. This table holds roughly 41,000 clones, about 88% found once. The origin of this receptor is a female donor with multiple sclerosis, enrolled in a pregnancy study. Sequencing used CD8+ T cells from peripheral blood mononuclear cells, obtained in the third trimester of pregnancy. The rearrangement uses TRBV18 and TRBJ2-3; 7 nucleotides line up with TRBD2. The CDR3, as DNA: TGTGCCAGCTCACGGGTCGGCGGGGGACTACTGGATACGCAGTATTTT. Translating gives CASSRVGGGLLDTQYF.